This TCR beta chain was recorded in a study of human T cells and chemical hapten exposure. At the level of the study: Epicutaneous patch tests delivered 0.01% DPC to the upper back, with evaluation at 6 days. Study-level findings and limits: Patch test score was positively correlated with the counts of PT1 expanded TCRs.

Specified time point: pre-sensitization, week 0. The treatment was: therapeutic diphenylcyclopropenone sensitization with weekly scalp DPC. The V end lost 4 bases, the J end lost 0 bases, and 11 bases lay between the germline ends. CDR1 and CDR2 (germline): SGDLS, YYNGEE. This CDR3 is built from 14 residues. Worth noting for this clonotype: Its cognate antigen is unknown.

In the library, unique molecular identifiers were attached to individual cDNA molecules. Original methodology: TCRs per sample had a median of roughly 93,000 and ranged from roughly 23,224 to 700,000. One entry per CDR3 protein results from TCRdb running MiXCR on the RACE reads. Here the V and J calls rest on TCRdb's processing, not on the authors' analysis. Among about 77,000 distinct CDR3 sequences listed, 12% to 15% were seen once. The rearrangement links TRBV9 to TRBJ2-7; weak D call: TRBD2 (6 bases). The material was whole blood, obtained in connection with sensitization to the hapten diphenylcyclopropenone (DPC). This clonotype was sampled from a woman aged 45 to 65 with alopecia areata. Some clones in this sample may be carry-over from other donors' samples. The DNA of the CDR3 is TGTGCCAGCAGCCGGGACTTAAGCTCCTACGAGCAGTACTTC. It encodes CASSRDLSSYEQYF.